This TCR beta chain was sequenced during a study of blood T cell repertoires in COVID-19. Study in general: Nucleic acid was either cDNA or gDNA, and it came from T cells, B-cell-depleted T cells, or PBMCs.

Trimming left V 2 bases short and J 0 bases short, with 5 bases between. From germline, CDR1 is MNHEY and CDR2 SVGAGI. There are 14 residues in the CDR3. Original handling: Amplification from reference gene primers served as the basis for estimated nucleated cell counts. Assay used: immunoSEQ multiplex PCR; TCRdb lists only in-frame clones, some missing. That table is the source of V, J and clone size, and D and trimming were worked out from the DNA. The data show some 90,000 clones, approximately 89% seen once. This clone was counted a single time. The chain employs TRBV6-5 and TRBJ2-1; perhaps TRBD2 as D (5 bases). The receptor's source is a man between 50 and 59 years old with acute or convalescent COVID-19. What was sequenced was peripheral blood. The CDR3 sequence is CASSYRDSYNEQFF. The DNA of the CDR3 is TGTGCCAGCAGTTACCGGGACTCCTACAATGAGCAGTTCTTC.